The 22 T cell receptor beta chains reported below all come from one sample, sequenced in a study of blood T cell repertoires in COVID-19. Clones were read by immunoSEQ multiplex PCR, and TCRdb kept only the in-frame ones, dropping some. The sample has approximately 88,000 clones, about 80% seen once; the top ten hold 15% to 20%. Sequenced material: peripheral blood. The receptors were gathered from a woman of 80 years or more with acute or convalescent COVID-19.

This rearrangement joins TRBV19 to TRBJ2-1; tentative D call: TRBD1 (6 bases). V lost 0 bases to trimming and J lost 4 bases, with 10 bases between them. Germline V lookup: CDR1 LNHDA, CDR2 SQIVND (reference sequence). CDR3 size: 15 residues. CDR3 in amino acids: CASSIDPGHYNEQFF. The CDR3 region has the DNA TGTGCCAGTAGTATAGATCCGGGACATTACAATGAGCAGTTCTTC.

The rearrangement links TRBV7-9 to TRBJ1-1, with 9 bases identical to TRBD1. The germline V gene encodes CDR1 SEHNR and CDR2 FQNEAQ (reference sequence). V was pared by 5 bases and J by 6 bases, with 10 bases of the junction left unmatched. The CDR3 extends over 15 amino acids. CDR3 region: CASSRFTGQGAEAFF. As DNA, the CDR3 is TGTGCCAGCAGCCGTTTTACGGGACAGGGCGCTGAAGCTTTCTTT.

The V gene is TRBV7-7, the J gene TRBJ2-1, with TRBD1 identical over 8 bases. J was trimmed by 3 bases and V by 3 bases; bases with no gene match: 4. The CDR3 is 15 amino acids. Germline V gene lookup returns CDR1 SSHAT and CDR2 FNYEAQ (reference sequence). The CDR3 DNA sequence: TGTGCCAGCAGCTTTGGACAGGGCCTCTACAATGAGCAGTTCTTC. This codes for CASSFGQGLYNEQFF.

The rearrangement links TRBV7-6 to TRBJ1-2; a possible D gene is TRBD1 (6 bases). Looked up from germline, CDR1 is SGHVS and CDR2 is FNYEAQ. This CDR3 has 14 amino acids. Trimming stripped 3 bases from V and 5 bases from J, with 13 bases between. The DNA for the CDR3 is TGTGCCAGCAGCTTGAACAGGGCCGGGTATGGCTACACCTTC. Protein product: CASSLNRAGYGYTF. The variable domain in full, completed from reference TRBV7-6 and TRBJ1-2, reads GAGVSQSPRYKVTKRGQDVALRCDPISGHVSLYWYRQALGQGPEFLTYFNYEAQQDKSGLPNDRFSAERPEGSISTLTIQRTEQRDSAMYRCASSLNRAGYGYTFGSGTRLTVV.

The chain joins TRBV7-3 to TRBJ2-2; TRBD1 matches at 7 bases. The CDR3 has 16 amino acids. Germline V gene sequence: CDR1 SGHTA, CDR2 FQGTGA. V shed 6 bases and J 0 bases; nucleotides not matched to a gene: 7. CDR3 loop: CASSLQGTTNTGELFF. The DNA of the CDR3 is TGTGCCAGCAGTTTACAGGGGACCACGAACACCGGGGAGCTGTTTTTT. The full variable domain, its missing parts supplied by reference TRBV7-3 and TRBJ2-2, is GAGVSQTPSNKVTEKGKYVELRCDPISGHTALYWYRQSLGQGPEFLIYFQGTGAADDSGLPNDRFFAVRPEGSVSTLKIQRTERGDSAVYLCASSLQGTTNTGELFFGEGSRLTVL.

This chain's CDR3 is CASSIVGRYNSPLHF. As DNA, the CDR3 is TGTGCCAGCAGCATTGTGGGCCGTTATAATTCACCCCTCCACTTT. The rearrangement joins TRBV7-2 to TRBJ1-6; D uncertain. Per germline, CDR1 SGHTA and CDR2 FQGNSA. CDR3 size: 15 residues. The V end lost 5 bases, the J end lost 4 bases, and 12 bases lay between the germline ends.

The chain employs TRBV9 and TRBJ1-3, with 8 nucleotides matching TRBD1. The CDR3 runs 18 residues. The V and J ends lost 0 bases and 0 bases, in that order; junction bases with no gene match: 8. Germline V gene lookup returns CDR1 SGDLS and CDR2 YYNGEE. The CDR3 DNA is TGTGCCAGCAGCGTAGGAGGAGGACAGGGCCACTCTGGAAACACCATATATTTT. Translation gives CASSVGGGQGHSGNTIYF.

The rearrangement joins TRBV7-9 to TRBJ2-7, with 11 bases lining up with TRBD1. Germline CDR1 SEHNR, CDR2 FQNEAQ (reference sequence). The ends lost 5 bases at V and 6 bases at J; junction bases unmatched: 9. CDR3 length: 15 residues. The CDR3 loop reads CASSPGGTGGSEQYF. CDR3 DNA sequence: TGTGCCAGCAGCCCAGGTGGGACAGGGGGAAGCGAGCAGTACTTC.

V and J are TRBV7-2 and TRBJ1-1; D may be TRBD1 (6 bases). CDR3 length: 14 amino acids. V gave up 5 bases and J gave up 4 bases, with 14 bases separating them. Germline CDR1 and CDR2: SGHTA and FQGNSA. The CDR3 sequence: CASSITGWGTEAFF. The CDR3 nucleotides are TGTGCCAGCAGCATTACAGGGTGGGGCACTGAAGCTTTCTTT. Variable domain in full (rest from reference TRBV7-2 and TRBJ1-1): GAGVSQSPSNKVTEKGKDVELRCDPISGHTALYWYRQSLGQGLEFLIYFQGNSAPDKSGLPSDRFSAERTGGSVSTLTIQRTQQEDSAVYLCASSITGWGTEAFFGQGTRLTVV.

The CDR3 DNA is TGTGCCAGCAGCTCAGGGGCGACAGGGTCCTATGGCTACACCTTC. Protein: CASSSGATGSYGYTF. The chain links TRBV5-4 to TRBJ1-2, with 7 bases identical to TRBD1. The germline CDR1 and CDR2 sequences are SGHNT and YYREEE (reference sequence). V was clipped by 3 bases and J by 4 bases; unmatched bases: 9. The CDR3 is 15 amino acids.

The chain employs TRBV6-5 and TRBJ1-1; 7 nucleotides match TRBD1. The germline V gene has CDR1 MNHEY and CDR2 SVGAGI. CDR3 length: 14 residues. The junction had 4 bases not matched to a gene; V was cut back by 2 bases and J by 4 bases. In DNA form, the CDR3 reads TGTGCCAGCAGTTACGCCGCAGGGGGCACTGAAGCTTTCTTT. Translated, it gives CASSYAAGGTEAFF.

There are a few counts of this clone. V and J are TRBV11-3 and TRBJ2-3; no clear D. Germline CDR1 SGHNT, CDR2 YENEEA. Trimming removed 4 bases from V and 0 bases from J, with 20 bases in between. CDR3 length equals 18 residues. The CDR3 region is CASSSPSLAVTSTDTQYF. The CDR3 DNA reads TGTGCCAGCAGCTCCCCGAGCTTAGCTGTCACTAGCACAGATACGCAGTATTTT.

This clone was counted between two and nine times. This rearrangement joins TRBV27 to TRBJ2-5, with D possibly being TRBD1 (6 bases). The CDR3 is 14 residues long. The germline CDR1 and CDR2 sequences are MNHEY and SMNVEV (reference sequence). V lost 4 bases to trimming and J lost 4 bases, with 13 bases between them. The CDR3 protein is CASSSDRFRETQYF. CDR3 bases: TGTGCCAGCAGTTCAGACAGGTTTCGAGAGACCCAGTACTTC.

In this sample, this clone turned up a few times. The chain couples TRBV4-1 to TRBJ2-2, with 9 bases fitting TRBD2. This CDR3 is built from 20 residues. The V and J ends lost 3 bases and 0 bases, in that order; junction bases with no gene match: 14. Germline values: CDR1 MGHRA, CDR2 YSYEKL. The CDR3 loop is CASSQREKGLAGTNTGELFF. The CDR3 DNA sequence: TGCGCCAGCAGCCAGAGGGAAAAGGGACTAGCAGGGACGAACACCGGGGAGCTGTTTTTT.

The chain links TRBV6-5 to TRBJ1-2, with D unresolved. Germline V CDR1 and CDR2: MNHEY, SVGAGI. The CDR3 sequence is 13 residues long. Trimming stripped 6 bases from V and 3 bases from J, with 11 bases between. Here the CDR3 DNA reads TGTGCCAGCAGACGCATTAGCTACTATGGCTACACCTTC. This gives the protein CASRRISYYGYTF.

This chain links TRBV19 with TRBJ1-1, with D hard to call. Looked up from germline, CDR1 is LNHDA and CDR2 is SQIVND (reference sequence). The CDR3 extends over 14 amino acids. Trimming left V 6 bases short and J 0 bases short, with 11 bases between. CDR3 residues: CASSDTSLNTEAFF. CDR3 nucleotide sequence: TGTGCCAGTAGCGACACCTCTTTGAACACTGAAGCTTTCTTT.

This clone has only a few counts. This chain links TRBV29-1 with TRBJ1-4; 11 bases are shared with TRBD1. Germline V gene data show CDR1 as SQVTM and CDR2 as ANQGSEA. The ends lost 1 base at V and 8 bases at J; junction bases unmatched: 0. The CDR3 runs to 13 residues. This chain's CDR3 is CSVEGTGGEKLFF. The DNA for the CDR3 is TGCAGCGTTGAAGGGACAGGGGGCGAAAAACTGTTTTTT.

V is TRBV7-9 and J is TRBJ1-1, with a tentative D call TRBD1 (6 bases). The germline V gene encodes CDR1 SEHNR and CDR2 FQNEAQ (reference sequence). Between the trimmed V and J ends, which lost 8 bases and 1 base, there was a span of 17 bases. The CDR3 contains 15 residues. The CDR3 protein is CASAWGDRTNTEAFF. As DNA, the CDR3 is TGTGCCAGCGCTTGGGGAGACAGGACGAACACTGAAGCTTTCTTT.

The rearrangement links TRBV7-9 to TRBJ1-2, with D maybe TRBD1 (5 bases). The ends were cut back, 3 bases at V and 2 bases at J, with 7 bases in the middle. Germline CDR1 is SEHNR and CDR2 is FQNEAQ (reference sequence). This CDR3 is built from 13 residues. The DNA for the CDR3 is TGTGCCAGCAGCTTGGGGGGGAACTATGGCTACACCTTC. Translation: CASSLGGNYGYTF.

This sequence joins TRBV11-1 and TRBJ2-1, with TRBD2 as a possible D gene (5 bases). CDR3 length equals 13 residues. Trimming took 6 bases from V and 4 from J, leaving 10 bases between them. CDR1 and CDR2 from the germline V gene are SGHAT and FQDESV (reference sequence). The CDR3 region is CASSWSGYNEQFF. The DNA for the CDR3 is TGTGCCAGCAGTTGGAGCGGTTACAATGAGCAGTTCTTC.

In this sample, this clone turned up once. The chain employs TRBV5-1 and TRBJ2-7, with D maybe TRBD1 (6 bases). V dropped 7 bases and J dropped 0 bases, with 14 bases sitting between them. The CDR3 contains 14 residues. Germline CDR1 is SGHRS and CDR2 is YFSETQ. CDR3 sequence reads: CASRRDTDSYEQYF. The DNA for the CDR3 is TGCGCCAGCCGACGGGACACAGACTCCTACGAGCAGTACTTC.

This clone came up once. The chain is built from TRBV20-1 and TRBJ2-5; 9 bases match TRBD2. Germline CDR1 is DFQATT and CDR2 is SNEGSKA (reference sequence). The CDR3 runs to 14 residues. Losses at the gene ends were 3 bases for V and 1 base for J; bases not matched to a gene: 3. CDR3 in amino acids: CSASPTSGQETQYF. The CDR3 nucleotides are TGCAGTGCTAGTCCGACTAGCGGCCAAGAGACCCAGTACTTC.